Listed below are T cell receptor beta chains from one sample, sequenced in a study of vaccination effects on CD4 cells after COVID-19. These receptors' targets are unknown. TCRdb's table, derived via immunoSEQ multiplex PCR, lists solely in-frame clones and lacks some. The sample consists of tens of thousands of clones, about two thirds of them appearing once. Source: CD4+ T cells from PBMCs cultured with SARS-CoV-2 spike peptides, taken before COVID-19 vaccination. The source of these receptors is a human donor who received a COVID-19 vaccine. Each CDR3 is given with its conserved first and last residue. The size of a clone is reported for some rows only, either as once, few or many, or as a class for expanded clones.

15	-	TRBV30	TRBJ1-2	CAWSVPSVTGASYTF
18	-	TRBV28	TRBJ2-3	CASTSGLAGGPRPDTQYF
14	-	TRBV6-6	TRBJ1-2	CASSYISRGDGYTF
13	-	TRBV2	TRBJ1-2	CASRQTASLSYTF
15	-	TRBV6-6	TRBJ2-1	CASSYGPGGRDEQFF
17	-	TRBV27	TRBJ2-6	CASSPLGRYSGANVLTF
15	-	TRBV9	TRBJ2-7	CASSPSGGPVYEQYF
12	-	TRBV19	TRBJ2-5	CASSIGGETQYF
17	few	TRBV4-1	TRBJ1-4	CASRDGRGQGTNEKLFF
11	-	TRBV29-1	TRBJ2-2	CSVGGSGELFF
14	-	TRBV11-3	TRBJ2-1	CASSQAGGHNEQFF
13	-	TRBV2	TRBJ1-1	CASSSGEGTEAFF
15	-	TRBV4-1	TRBJ2-6	CASSQVAGGANVLTF
16	-	TRBV30	TRBJ2-2	CAWSVGHSRGTGELFF
16	-	TRBV19	TRBJ1-2	CASKSFGPGSNYGYTF
14	once	TRBV14	TRBJ1-6	CASSLSGTGTPLHF
14	-	TRBV6-2/TRBV6-3	TRBJ1-1	CASSYPGPLTEAFF
13	-	TRBV2	TRBJ2-5	CASRETGGETQYF
17	-	TRBV5-1	TRBJ2-3	CASSIGTSGGSTDTQYF
13	few	TRBV27	TRBJ1-2	CASSSPRGDGYTF
12	-	TRBV5-4	TRBJ1-1	CASSVRGTEAFF
13	-	TRBV7-9	TRBJ2-7	CASSPAGGYEQYF
12	-	TRBV7-2	TRBJ1-5	CASSSQNQPQHF
14	-	TRBV3-1/TRBV3-2	TRBJ1-1	CASSQAGGRTEAFF
15	-	TRBV6-5	TRBJ2-5	CASRFTSGSRETQYF
14	-	TRBV6-2/TRBV6-3	TRBJ1-5	CASSYQGINQPQHF
16	-	TRBV30	TRBJ2-3	CAWSALTSYRTDTQYF
13	-	TRBV30	TRBJ1-5	CAWSVRSNQPQHF
15	few	TRBV3-1/TRBV3-2	TRBJ1-2	CASSQQGAWNYGYTF
11	-	TRBV24-1	TRBJ2-5	CATSVGETQYF
11	-	TRBV28	TRBJ1-2	CASSFLDGYTF
12	few	TRBV4-1	TRBJ1-5	CASSQISGPQHF
15	few	TRBV5-6	TRBJ1-1	CASSLPPGPHTEAFF
15	-	TRBV18	TRBJ1-6	CASSSGTPGTRALHF
18	-	TRBV4-2	TRBJ1-5	CASSQDGRGTWSNQPQHF
20	-	TRBV27	TRBJ2-4	CASSLSADRGLLSGKNIQYF
14	few	TRBV5-1	TRBJ1-1	CASSLITENTEAFF
16	-	TRBV5-1	TRBJ1-3	CASSLAGQAGGDTIYF
15	-	TRBV4-2	TRBJ1-2	CASSQPGRASYGYTF
12	-	TRBV19	TRBJ2-1	CASSMTYNEQFF
13	-	TRBV10-2	TRBJ2-7	CASSGSGANEQYF
13	-	TRBV29-1	TRBJ1-3	CSVGQISGNTIYF
15	-	TRBV13	TRBJ1-2	CASSPFGGNNYGYTF
14	once	TRBV3-1/TRBV3-2	TRBJ1-3	CASSQGFSGNTIYF
13	few	TRBV4-2	TRBJ1-1	CASSQDGNTEAFF
13	few	TRBV3-1/TRBV3-2	TRBJ2-2	CASSLQGTGELFF
15	-	TRBV7-9	TRBJ2-5	CASSPPTGGRETQYF
12	-	TRBV28	TRBJ1-2	CASSQIFYGFTF
15	-	TRBV6-1	TRBJ2-7	CASSEWDRGPYEQYF
17	-	TRBV18	TRBJ2-3	CASSPPGTSGRTDTQYF
16	-	TRBV4-3	TRBJ2-1	CASSQERSDTYNEQFF
15	few	TRBV2	TRBJ2-1	CASSVRQGAGGEQFF
15	-	TRBV6-1	TRBJ1-6	CASSESARYNSPLHF
13	-	TRBV29-1	TRBJ1-2	CSGTDPFNYGYTF